Listed here is a single T cell receptor beta chain. The source of the sample is a study of CD8+ T cells in alopecia areata. Germline lookup yields CDR1 MNHEY and CDR2 SMNVEV (reference sequence). CDR3 length equals 15 residues. J gave up 7 bases and V 1 base, and 3 bases lay outside the gene matches. RNA extraction was followed by reverse transcription into cDNA, which acted as the sequencing template. The method was immunoSEQ multiplex PCR; TCRdb's version includes in-frame clones alone and lacks a portion of them. The table has about 110,000 clones, 45% to 70% seen once. Sequenced input: CD8+ T cells sorted from blood. V usage is TRBV27 and J usage is TRBJ2-1; 11 bases match TRBD2. This TCR derives from a human donor in good health. The CDR3: CASSLLAGGRNEQFF. For the CDR3, the DNA is TGTGCCAGCAGTTTATTAGCGGGGGGGCGGAATGAGCAGTTCTTC.